The clone carrying this T cell receptor beta chain appeared many times. MiXCR was run by TCRdb on the RT-PCR reads, yielding one entry per CDR3 protein. The profile covers 550,000 to 800,000 distinct CDR3 sequences, with 15% to 19% appearing a single time and 11% taken by the ten largest. Germline values: CDR1 SQVTM, CDR2 ANQGSEA. V gave up 4 bases and J gave up 4 bases; unmatched junction bases: 8. The CDR3 length is 14 residues. This entry comes from a study of response to subunit inactivated influenza vaccine. The chain has TRBV29-1 and TRBJ2-7; 9 bases map to TRBD1. The specimen was PBMCs from blood, collected about 11 days after vaccination. This receptor was identified in a man aged 45-65 years who received an inactivated influenza vaccine. The CDR3 DNA is TGCAGCGTTGGGGGGGGACAGGGTCTGTACGAGCAGTACTTC. This codes for CSVGGGQGLYEQYF.